This T cell receptor beta chain was obtained from a study of T cells after posttransplantation cyclophosphamide (dated by TCRdb to the mid-2010s). General notes on the study: Using TRB sequencing, the study followed how the T cell repertoire reconstituted after myeloablative bone marrow transplantation in which posttransplantation cyclophosphamide served as GVHD prophylaxis. Samples from around 40 PTCy-treated patients and approximately 15 related bone marrow donors of those patients were subjected to antigen receptor sequencing. Blood from every one of the approximately 36 PTCy patients who had 1-year posttransplant specimens underwent TRB sequencing. TRB sequencing was also done on up to about 3 additional blood samples from 2 to 5.2 years after transplant in 3 patients, and on pretransplant blood from several patients. Because TRA and TRB clonality correlated tightly in roughly nine samples, later TCR analyses were limited to TRB. Public TRB sequences were compared against a database of over 3,000 sequences linked to responses to pathogens, tumor antigens, self-antigens and alloantigens.

Genomic DNA was the input for TRB sequencing, which was run either with the immunoSEQ assay at survey resolution or with the hsTCRB kit. As for the authors' bioinformatics: The immunoSEQ software handled the initial read processing, while the LymphoSeq R package was used for the repertoire analyses. Clonality was computed as 1 minus normalized Shannon entropy, and a Gini coefficient was also calculated for each TRB dataset. Phenotypes of unsorted samples were inferred by mapping TRB sequences from sorted subsets of the recipient or donor onto the same recipient's unsorted samples. TCRdb provides this immuneACCESS table in a form limited to in-frame rearrangements. Some clones are lacking; in checked studies, under half of them reflect an unresolved V gene, and why the rest are absent is not known. For V, J and clone size, that table is used; D and trimming come from the DNA. The sample yields some 37,000 clones; just under 80% were counted once. Of the sample, 7% to 8.5% is held by the ten largest clones.

Regarding this clone: This clone's antigen is unknown. Base qualities are not provided; no much larger clone lies one nucleotide away.

What the work shows at the level of the full study, not this receptor alone: At 1-2 months, donor-recipient similarity was low but rose over the first year, and the later blood repertoires were often dominated by donor CD8+ memory clones. The TRB repertoires of T cells infiltrating skin or the GI tract showed only limited overlap with the TRB repertoires found in blood. Across the roughly 48 patients, TRB clonality was highly associated with recipient CMV seropositivity and CMV reactivation, and diversity with PTCy was similar to that in the CNI/methotrexate controls.

Sample treatment or condition, as interpreted from the label and publication: high-dose cyclophosphamide on days +3 and +4 as single-agent GVHD prophylaxis. Patients in the PTCy group got busulfan and fludarabine conditioning, a marrow graft from a related or unrelated donor, and cyclophosphamide on days +3 and +4. The PTCy-treated patients were enrolled in a prospective multi-institutional clinical trial. Mononuclear cells from peripheral blood and bone marrow were separated by Ficoll-Hypaque density centrifugation and then cryopreserved. CD4+ and CD8+ T cells, including naive and memory subsets, were sorted by FACS using a FACSAria II. Source: CD4+ T cells sorted from blood, taken roughly 2,000 days after a stem cell transplant with posttransplant cyclophosphamide. This receptor was identified in a female patient aged 40 to 50 who received an allogeneic stem cell transplant from a related donor, was CMV-positive, and had no GVHD. The graft donor may be the source of some T cells after a transplant.

The CDR3 here reads CASSLGQTNYGYTF. The DNA sequence is TGTGCCAGCAGCTTAGGACAGACTAACTATGGCTACACCTTC. The rearrangement combines TRBV7-2 with TRBJ1-2; the D gene is perhaps TRBD1, from 5 matching bases. Looking up the germline V gene yields CDR1 SGHTA and CDR2 FQGNSA. V loses 1 base of germline sequence and J loses 0 bases, and the interval between the two ends is 6 bases. Including cysteine and phenylalanine, the CDR3 has 14 amino acids. The kept DNA is CDR3 alone, 42 bases in frame from the first base.